The T cell receptor beta chain under discussion was sequenced for a study of blood T cell repertoires in COVID-19. The germline CDR1 and CDR2 sequences are MRHNA and SNTAGT. V lost 4 bases and J lost 6, with 12 bases in between. The CDR3 contains 13 residues. Under the authors' procedure: Estimates of nucleated cell counts were drawn from the amplification of reference gene primers. Data came from immunoSEQ multiplex PCR; TCRdb stores just in-frame clones and leaves some out. V and J calls and clone size are given by that table; D and trimming were obtained from the DNA. The repertoire holds 150,000 to 160,000 clones, with approximately 90% as singletons.

Sample: peripheral blood. This receptor was obtained from a woman in her thirties or forties with acute or convalescent COVID-19. This chain connects TRBV6-4 to TRBJ1-2; D is unresolved. This CDR3 reads CASSVVRVNGYTF. CDR3 DNA sequence: TGTGCCAGCAGTGTGGTAAGAGTTAATGGCTACACCTTC.